Described below is a single T cell receptor (beta chain) sequence and its context. Its target is unknown. The sample belongs to a study of STAT5B mutations in CD4+ large granular lymphocyte leukemia. For the study at large: Among healthy controls, a particular HLA allele went with more CDR3 'QG' motifs. Study results and caveats: Main leukemic clonotypes were patient-specific, but about 26% appeared at low frequency elsewhere. Compared with healthy controls (2/35), patient top clones favored TRBV06 (8/27).

The J segment lost 6 bases and the V segment lost 2 bases, leaving 6 bases of the junction unmatched. This CDR3 contains 14 residues. Per the germline V gene, CDR1 is SGHTA and CDR2 is FQGNSA. As originally analysed: Lowest detectable productive clonotype frequency was 2.59 x 10-5. The assay was immunoSEQ multiplex PCR, and TCRdb's table has in-frame clones only and misses some. V and J calls and clone size follow that table, whereas D and trimming were derived from the DNA. The repertoire holds 23,000 or so clones, with 74% as singletons. The chain carries TRBV7-2 and TRBJ2-7; the match to TRBD2 covers 8 bases. The sample comprised CD4+ T cells from blood buffy coats. The TCR sequence derives from a human donor in good health. The CDR3 sequence: CASSLRRGGPEQYV. The CDR3 DNA follows: TGTGCCAGCAGCTTAAGGCGCGGGGGGCCCGAGCAGTACGTC.